What follows are 11 T cell receptor beta chains derived from one specimen sequenced in a study of cytomegalovirus exposure and HLA in healthy donors. TCRdb's table, derived via immunoSEQ multiplex PCR, lists solely in-frame clones and lacks some. There are some 160,000 clones in the sample; approximately 89% occur only once, and about 0.65% lies in the top ten. Sample: PBMCs. The receptors come from a man younger than 35 in good health and CMV-seronegative.

The chain uses TRBV25-1 and TRBJ2-1; tentative D call: TRBD1 (6 bases). The germline CDR1 and CDR2 sequences are MGHDK and SYGVNS. Trimming stripped 6 bases from V and 1 base from J, with 16 bases between. The length of the CDR3 is 16 residues. The CDR3 loop is CASSRKARGSYNEQFF. The CDR3 nucleotides read TGTGCCAGCAGCCGTAAAGCCAGGGGATCCTACAATGAGCAGTTCTTC.

The gene calls are TRBV15 and TRBJ2-1; 9 bases agree with TRBD2. V lost 4 bases, J lost 3 bases, and 4 bases stayed unmatched. This CDR3 has 15 residues. CDR1 and CDR2 from the germline V gene are LNHNV and YYDKDF (reference sequence). The CDR3 nucleotides read TGTGCCACCAGCATAGCGGGGGCCTTCTACAATGAGCAGTTCTTC. Its translation is CATSIAGAFYNEQFF.

With regard to this clone: One end of the junction varies from germline; a read error may be responsible. The chain recombines TRBV5-1 with TRBJ1-2; 8 bases align to TRBD1. The CDR3 is 16 residues long. Germline V gene lookup returns CDR1 SGHRS and CDR2 YFSETQ. The CDR3 reads CASSLGPDAKQGGLRF. Written as DNA, the CDR3 is TGCGCCAGCAGCTTGGGCCCGGACGCAAAACAGGGGGGACTCCGCTTC.

This chain joins TRBV5-4 and TRBJ2-1, with D perhaps matching TRBD2 (6 bases). CDR1 and CDR2 from the germline V gene are SGHNT and YYREEE (reference sequence). V lost 4 bases, J lost 7 bases, and 15 bases lay in between. The CDR3 is 14 residues long. The CDR3 DNA reads TGTGCCAGCAGCCAACACGGGGGAACTAATGAGCAGTTCTTC. As protein: CASSQHGGTNEQFF.

The chain uses TRBV6-5 and TRBJ1-2; D gene unclear. V shed 0 bases and J shed 4 bases, with 12 bases lying between them. The germline V gene has CDR1 MNHEY and CDR2 SVGAGI. The CDR3 has 15 residues. The CDR3 coding sequence is TGTGCCAGCAGTTACTCGAGGAAGGGAGGCTATGGCTACACCTTC. It translates to CASSYSRKGGYGYTF.

The chain links TRBV27 to TRBJ2-5; perhaps TRBD1 as D (6 bases). The V gene lost 5 bases and the J gene lost 5 bases, with 18 bases spanning the gap. This CDR3 contains 15 residues. The germline CDR1 and CDR2 sequences are MNHEY and SMNVEV (reference sequence). The CDR3 is CASSETTQGRETQYF. CDR3 bases: TGTGCCAGCAGTGAAACCACACAGGGCCGGGAGACCCAGTACTTC.

This clone has only a few counts. V and J are TRBV14 and TRBJ1-5; D gene unclear. CDR1 SGHDN and CDR2 FVKESK come from the germline V gene. This CDR3 comprises 12 residues. The germline V and J ends were trimmed by 1 base and 9 bases, with 7 bases remaining between them. The CDR3 loop is CASSQGGGPQHF. The CDR3, as DNA: TGTGCCAGCAGCCAAGGAGGCGGGCCCCAGCATTTT.

This chain connects TRBV19 to TRBJ1-2; 7 bases fit TRBD1. Germline trimming cut 5 bases from V and 4 bases from J; bases unmatched to any gene: 7. Germline loops: CDR1 LNHDA, CDR2 SQIVND (reference sequence). The CDR3 has 14 residues. This CDR3 reads CASSPPGQTYGYTF. CDR3 DNA: TGTGCCAGTAGTCCCCCGGGACAGACCTATGGCTACACCTTC.

The chain is built from TRBV11-2 and TRBJ1-2; 7 bases fit TRBD1. The CDR3 is made up of 14 amino acids. CDR1 SGHAT and CDR2 FQNNGV come from the germline V gene. Trimming at V came to 0 bases and at J to 5 bases, leaving 3 bases not matched to a gene. The CDR3 loop is CASSLDVTGYGYTF. The DNA for the CDR3 is TGTGCCAGCAGCTTAGATGTGACAGGGTATGGCTACACCTTC.

This sequence joins TRBV5-1 and TRBJ2-2; 9 bases line up with TRBD2. Per the germline V gene, CDR1 is SGHRS and CDR2 is YFSETQ. Germline trimming cut 2 bases from V and 3 bases from J; bases unmatched to any gene: 8. The CDR3 covers 17 residues. The DNA for the CDR3 is TGCGCCAGCAGCTTCTCGCGGGGGGGCTCGGACACCGGGGAGCTGTTTTTT. It encodes CASSFSRGGSDTGELFF.

This sequence joins TRBV7-9 and TRBJ2-5, with TRBD1 matching over 12 bases. Germline V gene sequence: CDR1 SEHNR, CDR2 FQNEAQ (reference sequence). CDR3 length: 17 amino acids. The trim removed 3 bases at V and 5 bases at J, leaving 10 bases unmatched. CDR3 residues: CASSLTGTGGLLETQYF. For the CDR3, the DNA is TGTGCCAGCAGCTTGACCGGGACAGGGGGCTTGTTGGAGACCCAGTACTTC.